What follows describes a single T cell receptor (beta chain). This sample stems from a study of blood T cell repertoires in COVID-19. Whole-study context: Sites across the United States, Italy and Spain contributed samples from acute and convalescent COVID-19.

V was shortened by 6 bases and J by 0 bases, with 9 bases between the two germline ends. The CDR3 totals 14 residues. Germline V lookup: CDR1 SNHLY, CDR2 FYNNEI. Sequencing used immunoSEQ multiplex PCR; TCRdb keeps in-frame clones, though not all of them. The sample contains about 42,000 clones, more than 75% of which appear only once. Sample: peripheral blood. The TCR sequence derives from a man between 65 and 85 years old with active COVID-19. This rearrangement joins TRBV2 to TRBJ1-3; no firm D call. CDR3: CASSRYPSGNTIYF. Here the CDR3 DNA reads TGTGCCAGCAGCCGTTATCCCTCTGGAAACACCATATATTTT.